Each of the 20 T cell receptor beta chains below was sequenced from the same sample in a study of OX40 agonist ivuxolimab in advanced cancers. Receptor amplification or capture employed the immunoSEQ multiplex PCR assay. TCRdb mirrors the immuneACCESS table, restricted to in-frame sequences. Some clones are absent from its copies; in checked studies, under half trace to an unresolved V gene, and the reason for the others is unknown. Across this sample there are 70,000 to 95,000 clones, with roughly nine tenths seen only once. The ten largest clones add up to 1.1% of the sample. The sequencing used CD4+ or CD8+ T cells sorted from blood, collected in a trial of the OX40 agonist ivuxolimab. Receptor source: an adult with an advanced solid tumor such as melanoma, head and neck, liver or kidney cancer.

The rearrangement links TRBV12-5 to TRBJ1-2; D may be TRBD1 (5 bases). Trimming shortened V by 5 bases and J by 4 bases, and 17 bases separated the two germline ends. The germline V gene encodes CDR1 LGHNT and CDR2 FRNRAP. This CDR3 region has 15 residues. The CDR3 sequence: CASGRLQGRTYGYTF. The CDR3 DNA sequence: TGTGCTAGTGGTCGTCTGCAGGGAAGGACCTATGGCTACACCTTC.

The chain links TRBV19 to TRBJ2-6, with a tentative D call TRBD2 (5 bases). Deletions cut 7 bases from V and 0 bases from J, with 10 bases between. This CDR3 is built from 15 residues. Germline V gene data show CDR1 as LNHDA and CDR2 as SQIVND (reference sequence). CDR3 region: CASNKSGSGANVLTF. CDR3 in DNA: TGTGCCAGTAACAAGAGCGGCTCTGGGGCCAACGTCCTGACTTTC. Full variable domain (missing parts from reference TRBV19 and TRBJ2-6): DGGITQSPKYLFRKEGQNVTLSCEQNLNHDAMYWYRQDPGQGLRLIYYSQIVNDFQKGDIAEGYSVSREKKESFPLTVTSAQKNPTAFYLCASNKSGSGANVLTFGAGSRLTVL.

This sequence joins TRBV2 and TRBJ2-2; 9 bases fit TRBD1. The CDR3 has 15 residues. Trimming cost V 4 bases and J 3 bases; bases outside gene matches: 3. Per the germline V gene, CDR1 is SNHLY and CDR2 is FYNNEI. The CDR3 region is CASSGDRAYTGELFF. CDR3 coding DNA: TGTGCCAGCAGTGGGGACAGGGCTTACACCGGGGAGCTGTTTTTT.

The chain employs TRBV29-1 and TRBJ2-7; 11 nucleotides match TRBD1. J was trimmed by 4 bases and V by 7 bases; bases with no gene match: 3. From germline, CDR1 is SQVTM and CDR2 ANQGSEA. The CDR3 contains 12 residues. This CDR3 reads CSGGTGGYEQYF. The CDR3 bases are TGCAGCGGTGGGACAGGGGGGTACGAGCAGTACTTC.

The rearrangement links TRBV7-3 to TRBJ2-7, with D unresolved. The CDR3 loop spans 15 amino acids. Trimming cost V 5 bases and J 0 bases, with 14 bases left between them. Germline V gene lookup returns CDR1 SGHTA and CDR2 FQGTGA. The CDR3 DNA follows: TGTGCCAGCAGCCCCCTAAAACAGAGCTCCTACGAGCAGTACTTC. Translation gives CASSPLKQSSYEQYF.

This clone was seen once. This chain joins TRBV7-2 and TRBJ1-5, with D possibly matching TRBD1 (5 bases). Looked up from germline, CDR1 is SGHTA and CDR2 is FQGNSA. CDR3 length: 14 residues. Trimming removed 3 bases from V and 7 bases from J, with 13 bases in between. CDR3 in amino acids: CASSFLAGRQPQHF. Here the CDR3 DNA reads TGTGCCAGCAGCTTTCTGGCAGGGCGGCAGCCCCAGCATTTT. The full variable domain, in which reference TRBV7-2 and TRBJ1-5 provide the parts outside the CDR3, is GAGVSQSPSNKVTEKGKDVELRCDPISGHTALYWYRQSLGQGLEFLIYFQGNSAPDKSGLPSDRFSAERTGGSVSTLTIQRTQQEDSAVYLCASSFLAGRQPQHFGDGTRLSIL.

The CDR3 here is CASSPPRVDSKNEQFF. The CDR3 coding sequence is TGTGCCAGCAGCCCCCCAAGGGTCGACAGCAAGAATGAGCAGTTCTTC. The V and J genes are TRBV21-1 and TRBJ2-1; the DNA was not used to check the table's D call, TRBD1. TRBV21-1 is labeled a pseudogene. This CDR3 is built from 16 residues.

The chain uses TRBV19 and TRBJ2-1, with a possible D match to TRBD1 (6 bases). V lost 6 bases to trimming and J lost 7 bases, with 16 bases between them. Germline V gene sequence: CDR1 LNHDA, CDR2 SQIVND (reference sequence). The CDR3 is 14 amino acids. CDR3 coding DNA: TGTGCCAGTAGAATACAGGGTTTGGATAATGAGCAGTTCTTC. Protein product: CASRIQGLDNEQFF.

The chain has TRBV11-2 and TRBJ2-2; the D is unclear. CDR3 length: 15 amino acids. The germline V gene has CDR1 SGHAT and CDR2 FQNNGV. V was trimmed by 1 base and J by 4 bases, leaving 10 bases between them. CDR3 nucleotides: TGTGCCAGCAGCTTAGGGCAGCGCGGCACCGGGGAGCTGTTTTTT. Its protein is CASSLGQRGTGELFF. The variable domain in full, with the rest retrieved from reference TRBV11-2 and TRBJ2-2, is EAGVAQSPRYKIIEKRQSVAFWCNPISGHATLYWYQQILGQGPKLLIQFQNNGVVDDSQLPKDRFSAERLKGVDSTLKIQPAKLEDSAVYLCASSLGQRGTGELFFGEGSRLTVL.

The genes are TRBV28 and TRBJ2-7, with a tentative D call TRBD1 (5 bases). Trimming shortened V by 8 bases and J by 2 bases, and 16 bases separated the two germline ends. Looked up from germline, CDR1 is MDHEN and CDR2 is SYDVKM. This CDR3 comprises 14 residues. As DNA, the CDR3 is TGTGCCAGCTGTGGCAGGGATCAAACCTACGAGCAGTACTTC. Protein sequence: CASCGRDQTYEQYF.

This clone has a single count. This chain connects TRBV7-9 to TRBJ1-4; 9 positions match TRBD1. This CDR3 is built from 14 residues. CDR1 SEHNR and CDR2 FQNEAQ come from the germline V gene (reference sequence). J was trimmed by 8 bases and V by 5 bases; bases with no gene match: 6. The DNA for the CDR3 is TGTGCCAGCAGCCGGGACAGGGTAGGAGAAAAACTGTTTTTT. Translating gives CASSRDRVGEKLFF.

The chain employs TRBV10-1 and TRBJ1-1; D unresolved. CDR3 length equals 14 residues. CDR1 and CDR2 (germline): WNHNN, SYGVQD (reference sequence). V lost 4 bases and J lost 1, with 10 bases in between. The CDR3 reads CASSAGPANTEAFF. Here the CDR3 DNA reads TGCGCCAGCAGTGCCGGGCCGGCGAACACTGAAGCTTTCTTT.

This chain connects TRBV11-2 to TRBJ2-7; D is ambiguous. Germline values: CDR1 SGHAT, CDR2 FQNNGV. The V end was cut by 3 bases, the J end by 6 bases, with 18 bases between. The CDR3 is 15 residues long. CDR3 coding DNA: TGTGCCAGCAGCTTCTCCGTGGCTTCCATCGGCGAGCAGTACTTC. It is translated as CASSFSVASIGEQYF.

The rearrangement links TRBV2 to TRBJ1-5, with 7 bases that match TRBD1. Germline CDR1 is SNHLY and CDR2 is FYNNEI. The CDR3 covers 15 residues. V lost 2 bases and J lost 6; bases outside the gene matches: 7. CDR3: CASSELTGRSQPQHF. CDR3 nucleotide sequence: TGTGCCAGCAGTGAACTGACAGGGCGAAGTCAGCCCCAGCATTTT.

The genes are TRBV28 and TRBJ2-7, with D unclear. Germline assignment: CDR1 MDHEN and CDR2 SYDVKM. The CDR3 length is 12 residues. Trimming stripped 4 bases from V and 4 bases from J, with 8 bases between. The CDR3 region is CASSSSKYEQYF. The CDR3 coding sequence is TGTGCCAGCAGTTCGAGCAAATACGAGCAGTACTTC.

This clone came up once. The chain combines TRBV21-1 with TRBJ2-5. TRBV21-1 is noted as a pseudogene. The length of the CDR3 is 17 residues. The CDR3 loop reads CASSKVRLGSGQETQYF. CDR3 nucleotide sequence: TGTGCCAGCAGCAAAGTCCGCCTAGGGTCGGGCCAAGAGACCCAGTACTTC.

The chain carries TRBV6-1 and TRBJ2-4; 8 bases map to TRBD1. This CDR3 has 19 amino acids. The V and J ends lost 1 base and 3 bases, in that order; junction bases with no gene match: 14. Looked up from germline, CDR1 is MNHNS and CDR2 is SASEGT. CDR3 region: CASSEEGRGHWIGKNIQYF. The DNA of the CDR3 is TGTGCCAGCAGTGAAGAGGGCAGGGGGCATTGGATTGGCAAAAACATTCAGTACTTC.

V is TRBV4-2 and J is TRBJ2-3; TRBD2 matches 10 bases. Germline CDR1 and CDR2: LGHNA and YNFKEQ. V gave up 2 bases and J gave up 6 bases; unmatched junction bases: 11. The CDR3 length is 17 residues. DNA of the CDR3: TGTGCCAGCAGCCAAACCCCGGGGACTAGCGCTGGGGATACGCAGTATTTT. Residues: CASSQTPGTSAGDTQYF.

The chain combines TRBV11-2 with TRBJ2-7; no clear D gene. Germline lookup yields CDR1 SGHAT and CDR2 FQNNGV. The CDR3 loop spans 15 amino acids. The V end was cut by 2 bases, the J end by 2 bases, with 13 bases between. CDR3 in DNA: TGTGCCAGCAGCTTACATCATGCAGAAACCTACGAGCAGTACTTC. It encodes CASSLHHAETYEQYF.

J is TRBJ2-4 and V is TRBV28, with 8 bases lining up with TRBD2. The CDR3 is 14 residues long. V gave up 9 bases and J gave up 0 bases; unmatched junction bases: 4. The germline gives CDR1 MDHEN, CDR2 SYDVKM. CDR3 amino acids: CASSRGGAKNIQYF. CDR3 coding DNA: TGTGCCAGTTCCCGGGGGGGAGCCAAAAACATTCAGTACTTC.